One TCR beta chain is described in this entry. Its specificity is not known. The sample comes from a study of CD8+CD57+ T cells in acquired aplastic anemia. In the study overall: Mean yield of DNA from sorted CD4+ and CD8+ cells was 3 to 3.5 ug.

Genomic DNA, the template, was used for profiling of the TCR beta VDJ and CDR3. TCRdb itself ran the reads through MiXCR, one entry per CDR3 protein. Altogether hundreds of thousands of distinct CDR3 sequences are present, about two thirds being singletons, with the ten largest covering 4%. Study-level points and caveats: The study found no significant CD8+ Simpson's diversity difference between patients and controls.

The V end lost 4 bases, the J end lost 13 bases, and 19 bases lay between the germline ends. Germline V lookup: CDR1 LNHDA, CDR2 SQIVND (reference sequence). The CDR3 runs to 13 residues. The J gene is TRBJ1-2, the V gene TRBV19; D call uncertain. The sample was sorted CD4+, CD8+, or CD8+CD57+ T cells (not recorded which) from PBMCs. The receptor was derived from a human donor in good health, serving as a control. CDR3 residues: CASSTGPCYSPTF. For the CDR3, the DNA is TGTGCCAGTAGTACAGGACCATGCTACTCACCCACCTTC. The whole variable domain, remainder taken from reference TRBV19 and TRBJ1-2, is DGGITQSPKYLFRKEGQNVTLSCEQNLNHDAMYWYRQDPGQGLRLIYYSQIVNDFQKGDIAEGYSVSREKKESFPLTVTSAQKNPTAFYLCASSTGPCYSPTFGSGTRLTVV.